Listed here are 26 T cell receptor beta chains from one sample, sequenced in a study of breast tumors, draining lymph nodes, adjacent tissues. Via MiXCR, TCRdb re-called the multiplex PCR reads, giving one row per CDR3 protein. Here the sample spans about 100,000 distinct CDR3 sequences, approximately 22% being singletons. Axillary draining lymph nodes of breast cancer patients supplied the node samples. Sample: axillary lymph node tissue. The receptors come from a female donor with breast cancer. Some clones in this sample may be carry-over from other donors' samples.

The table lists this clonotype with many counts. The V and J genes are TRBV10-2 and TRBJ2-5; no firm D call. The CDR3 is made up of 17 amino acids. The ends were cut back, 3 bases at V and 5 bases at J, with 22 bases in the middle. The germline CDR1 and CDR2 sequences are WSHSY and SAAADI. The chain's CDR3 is CASSESLGTLFGETQYF. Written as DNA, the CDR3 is TGCGCCAGCAGTGAATCTCTGGGTACCCTTTTTGGGGAGACCCAGTACTTC.

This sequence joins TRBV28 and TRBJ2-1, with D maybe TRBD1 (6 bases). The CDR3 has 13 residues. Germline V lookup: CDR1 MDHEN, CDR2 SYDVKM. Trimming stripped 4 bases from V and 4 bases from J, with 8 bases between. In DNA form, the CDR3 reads TGTGCCAGCAGTTGGGGACAATACAATGAGCAGTTCTTC. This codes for CASSWGQYNEQFF.

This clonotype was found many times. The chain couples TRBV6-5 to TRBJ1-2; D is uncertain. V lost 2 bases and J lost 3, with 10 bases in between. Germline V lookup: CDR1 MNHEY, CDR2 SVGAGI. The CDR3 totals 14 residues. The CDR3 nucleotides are TGTGCCAGCAGTTACGATCAGGACCACTATGGCTACACCTTC. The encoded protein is CASSYDQDHYGYTF.

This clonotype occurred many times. The CDR3 sequence is CASTGRGDGETQYF. The CDR3 DNA sequence: TGCGCCAGCACGGGACGGGGGGACGGGGAGACCCAGTACTTC. This chain uses TRBV5-1 with TRBJ2-5; 7 bases match TRBD2. The junction had 10 bases not matched to a gene; V was cut back by 6 bases and J by 5 bases. The length of the CDR3 is 14 residues. Per the germline V gene, CDR1 is SGHRS and CDR2 is YFSETQ.

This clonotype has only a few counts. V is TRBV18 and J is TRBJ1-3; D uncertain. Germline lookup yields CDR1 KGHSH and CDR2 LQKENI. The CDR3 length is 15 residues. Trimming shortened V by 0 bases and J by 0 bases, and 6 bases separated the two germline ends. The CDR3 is CASSPPARSGNTIYF. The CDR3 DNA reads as TGTGCCAGCTCACCACCGGCACGCTCTGGAAACACCATATATTTT. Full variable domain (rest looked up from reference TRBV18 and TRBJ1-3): NAGVMQNPRHLVRRRGQEARLRCSPMKGHSHVYWYRQLPEEGLKFMVYLQKENIIDESGMPKERFSAEFPKEGPSILRIQQVVRGDSAAYFCASSPPARSGNTIYFGEGSWLTVV.

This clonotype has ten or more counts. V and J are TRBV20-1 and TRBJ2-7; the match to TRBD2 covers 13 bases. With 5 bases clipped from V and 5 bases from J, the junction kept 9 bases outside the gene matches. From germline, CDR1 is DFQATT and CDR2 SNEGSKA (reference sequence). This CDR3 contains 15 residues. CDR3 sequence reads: CSARGLAGVVHEQYF. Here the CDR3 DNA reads TGCAGTGCTCGCGGACTAGCGGGAGTTGTCCACGAGCAGTACTTC.

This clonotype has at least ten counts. The CDR3 protein is CASHDPGQPNEKLFF. In nucleotides, the CDR3 is TGCGCCAGCCATGACCCAGGACAGCCAAATGAAAAACTGTTTTTT. This chain links TRBV10-2 with TRBJ1-4; the D gene is possibly TRBD1 (6 bases). The germline V and J ends were trimmed by 8 bases and 5 bases, with 18 bases remaining between them. CDR1 WSHSY and CDR2 SAAADI come from the germline V gene. The CDR3 loop spans 15 amino acids.

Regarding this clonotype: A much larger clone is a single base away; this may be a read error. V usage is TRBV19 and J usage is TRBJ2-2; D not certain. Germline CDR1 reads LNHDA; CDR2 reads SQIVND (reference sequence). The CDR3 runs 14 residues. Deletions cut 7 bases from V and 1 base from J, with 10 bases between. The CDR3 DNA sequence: TGTGCCAGTAAAACAGTACTGAACACCGGGGAGCTGTTTTTT. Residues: CASKTVLNTGELFF.

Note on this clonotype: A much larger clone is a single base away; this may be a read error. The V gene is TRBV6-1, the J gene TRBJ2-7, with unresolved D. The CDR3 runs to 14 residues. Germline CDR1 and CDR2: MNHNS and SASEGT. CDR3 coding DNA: TGTGCCAGCAGTGAGACTCTTTCCTCCTACGAGCAGTGCTTC. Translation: CASSETLSSYEQCF.

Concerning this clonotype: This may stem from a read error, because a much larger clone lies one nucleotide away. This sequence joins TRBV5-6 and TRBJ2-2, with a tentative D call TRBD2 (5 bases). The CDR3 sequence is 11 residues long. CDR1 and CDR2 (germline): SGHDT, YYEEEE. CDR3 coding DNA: TGTGCCTCACATGCCGCCGGGGAGCCGTTTTTT. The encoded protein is CASHAAGEPFF.

CDR3 DNA sequence: TGTGCCACCAGTGGCGCGGGGGGTTCGAACACCGGGGAGCTGTTTTTT. Translation gives CATSGAGGSNTGELFF. The rearrangement uses TRBV24-1 and TRBJ2-2; 8 nucleotides match TRBD2. The CDR3 consists of 16 residues. Germline V gene sequence: CDR1 KGHDR, CDR2 SFDVKD. V shed 5 bases, J shed 0 bases, and the junction held 4 bases outside the gene matches.

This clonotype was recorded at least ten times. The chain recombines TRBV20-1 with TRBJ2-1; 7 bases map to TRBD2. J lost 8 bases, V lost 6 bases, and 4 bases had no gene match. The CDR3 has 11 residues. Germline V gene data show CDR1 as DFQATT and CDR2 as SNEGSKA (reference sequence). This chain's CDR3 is CSANSGDEQFF. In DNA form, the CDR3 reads TGCAGTGCCAACAGCGGGGATGAGCAGTTCTTC.

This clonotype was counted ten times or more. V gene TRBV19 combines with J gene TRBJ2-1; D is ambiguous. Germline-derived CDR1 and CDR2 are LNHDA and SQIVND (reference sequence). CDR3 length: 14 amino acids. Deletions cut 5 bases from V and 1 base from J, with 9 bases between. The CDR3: CASSPPGSYNEQFF. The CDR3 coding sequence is TGTGCCAGTAGTCCGCCCGGATCCTACAATGAGCAGTTCTTC.

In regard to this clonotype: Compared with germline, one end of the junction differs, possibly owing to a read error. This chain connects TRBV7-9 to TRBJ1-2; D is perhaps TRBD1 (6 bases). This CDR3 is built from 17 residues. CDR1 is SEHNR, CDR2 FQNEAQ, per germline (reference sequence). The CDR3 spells CVSSADRDTPGLYGYTF. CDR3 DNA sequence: TGTGTCAGCAGCGCCGACCGGGACACCCCCGGCCTTTATGGCTACACCTTC. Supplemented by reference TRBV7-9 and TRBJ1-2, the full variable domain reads DTGVSQNPRHKITKRGQNVTFRCDPISEHNRLYWYRQTLGQGPEFLTYFQNEAQLEKSRLLSDRFSAERPKGSFSTLEIQRTEQGDSAMYLCVSSADRDTPGLYGYTFGSGTRLTVV.

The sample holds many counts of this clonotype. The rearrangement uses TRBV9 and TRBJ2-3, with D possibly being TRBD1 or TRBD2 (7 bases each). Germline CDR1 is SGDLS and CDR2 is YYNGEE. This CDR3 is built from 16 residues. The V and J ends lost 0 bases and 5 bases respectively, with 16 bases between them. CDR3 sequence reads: CASSVAATGEGDTQYF. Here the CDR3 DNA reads TGTGCCAGCAGCGTAGCTGCAACAGGGGAGGGAGATACGCAGTATTTT.

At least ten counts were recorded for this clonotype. CDR3 protein: CASVRAESSYNSPLHF. The CDR3 DNA reads as TGTGCCAGCGTCAGGGCGGAGAGCTCCTATAATTCACCCCTCCACTTT. J is TRBJ1-6 and V is TRBV11-3; D might be TRBD1 (5 bases). Germline loops: CDR1 SGHNT, CDR2 YENEEA. The CDR3 is made up of 16 amino acids. Trimming removed 8 bases at V and 0 bases at J, with 14 bases between.

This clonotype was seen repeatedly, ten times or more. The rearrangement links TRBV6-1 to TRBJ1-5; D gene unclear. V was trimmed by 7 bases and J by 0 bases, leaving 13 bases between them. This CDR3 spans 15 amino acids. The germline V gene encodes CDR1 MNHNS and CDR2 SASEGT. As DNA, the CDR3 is TGTGCCAGCAAGAGTGGTCAGCATAGCAATCAGCCCCAGCATTTT. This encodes CASKSGQHSNQPQHF.

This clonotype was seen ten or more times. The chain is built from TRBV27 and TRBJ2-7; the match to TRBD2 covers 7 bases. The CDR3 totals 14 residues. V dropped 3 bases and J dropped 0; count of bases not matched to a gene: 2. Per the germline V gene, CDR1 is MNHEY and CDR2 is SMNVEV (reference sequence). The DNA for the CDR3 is TGTGCCAGCAGTTTCCGCGGGAGCTCCTACGAGCAGTACTTC. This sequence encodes CASSFRGSSYEQYF.

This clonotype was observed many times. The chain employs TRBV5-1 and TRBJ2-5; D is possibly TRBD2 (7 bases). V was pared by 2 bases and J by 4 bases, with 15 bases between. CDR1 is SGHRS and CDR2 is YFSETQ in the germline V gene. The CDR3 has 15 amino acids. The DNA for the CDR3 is TGCGCCAGCAGCTTTGTTACGGGGGGCGCAGAGACCCAGTACTTC. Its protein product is CASSFVTGGAETQYF.

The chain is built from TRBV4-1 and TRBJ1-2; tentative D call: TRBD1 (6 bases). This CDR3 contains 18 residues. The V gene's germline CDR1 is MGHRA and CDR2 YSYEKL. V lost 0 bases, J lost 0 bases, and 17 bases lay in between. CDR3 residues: CASSQDPTGTMPNYGYTF. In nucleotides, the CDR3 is TGCGCCAGCAGCCAAGACCCGACAGGAACTATGCCTAACTATGGCTACACCTTC.

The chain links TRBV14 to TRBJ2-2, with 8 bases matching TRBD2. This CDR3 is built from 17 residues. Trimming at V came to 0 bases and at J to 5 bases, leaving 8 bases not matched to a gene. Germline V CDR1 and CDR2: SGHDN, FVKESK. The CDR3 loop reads CASSQDLGTRGTGELFF. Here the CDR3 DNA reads TGTGCCAGCAGCCAAGATTTGGGGACTAGAGGAACCGGGGAGCTGTTTTTT.

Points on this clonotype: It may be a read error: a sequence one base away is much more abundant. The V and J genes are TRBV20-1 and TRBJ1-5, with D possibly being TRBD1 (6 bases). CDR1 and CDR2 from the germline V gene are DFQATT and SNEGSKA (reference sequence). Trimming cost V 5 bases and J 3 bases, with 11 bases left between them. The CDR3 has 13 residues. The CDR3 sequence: CSADRRFNQPQHF. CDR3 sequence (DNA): TGCAGTGCTGACAGGCGATTCAATCAGCCCCAGCATTTT.

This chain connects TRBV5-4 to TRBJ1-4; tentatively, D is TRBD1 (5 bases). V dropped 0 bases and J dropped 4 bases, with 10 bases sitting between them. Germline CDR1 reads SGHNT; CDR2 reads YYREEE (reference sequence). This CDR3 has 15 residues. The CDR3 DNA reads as TGTGCCAGCAGCTTGGGTGGGGGGGGTAATGAAAAACTGTTTTTT. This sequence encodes CASSLGGGGNEKLFF.

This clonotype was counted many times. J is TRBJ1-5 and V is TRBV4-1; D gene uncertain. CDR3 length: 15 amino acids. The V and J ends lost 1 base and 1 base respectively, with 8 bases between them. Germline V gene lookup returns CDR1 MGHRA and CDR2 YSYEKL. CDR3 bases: TGCGCCAGCAGCCAAGGCGATATCAGCAATCAGCCCCAGCATTTT. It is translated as CASSQGDISNQPQHF.

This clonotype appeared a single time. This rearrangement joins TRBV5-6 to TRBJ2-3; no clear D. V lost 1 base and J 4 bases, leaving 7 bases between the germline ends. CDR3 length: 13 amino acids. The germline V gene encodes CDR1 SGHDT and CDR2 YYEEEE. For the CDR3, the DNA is TGTGCCAGCAGCTTGAGTTCCCCAGATACGCAGTATTTT. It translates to CASSLSSPDTQYF.

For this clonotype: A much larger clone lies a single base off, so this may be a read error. CDR3 amino acids: CAIGPRAGSVGELFF. The CDR3 DNA reads TGTGCCATCGGACCCCGGGCAGGTAGTGTGGGGGAGCTGTTTTTT. The chain uses TRBV10-3 and TRBJ2-2; D gene ambiguous. CDR1 and CDR2 (germline): ENHRY, SYGVKD. Trimming shortened V by 8 bases and J by 8 bases, and 21 bases separated the two germline ends. The CDR3 length is 15 residues.